This TCR beta chain was obtained from a study of T cell repertoires in cytomegalovirus infection. Study-level information: It was the public TCR beta signatures that indicated both CMV infection and matching HLA type.

The CDR3 is 15 residues long. V lost 5 bases, J lost 4 bases, and 9 bases stayed unmatched. CDR1 is SEHNR and CDR2 is FQNEAQ in the germline V gene (reference sequence). TCRdb independently ran MiXCR on the reads; one entry per CDR3 protein. The sample lists about 500,000 distinct CDR3 sequences; roughly a third were seen once. As to this clonotype: The antigen is unknown.

The sequence came from a human donor in good health (CMV status not recorded). Some clones in this sample may be carry-over from other donors' samples. Sequences were derived from cultured PBMCs, sampled from culture after CMV antigen stimulation. This chain connects TRBV7-9 to TRBJ1-1; 8 nucleotides line up with TRBD1. The CDR3 coding sequence is TGTGCCAGCAGCCCATCGCAGGGGGCCGTCACTGAAGCTTTCTTT. Amino acid sequence: CASSPSQGAVTEAFF.